This T cell receptor beta chain originates from a study of OX40 agonist ivuxolimab in advanced cancers. Overall study context: Enrollees could have had prior anti-PD-1, anti-PD-L1 or anti-CTLA-4 therapy, which roughly 40% had received. General study results and limits: CD4+ and CD8+ T cells in blood underwent clonal expansion by week 6 at 0.1 to 3.0 mg/kg.

Clones were read by immunoSEQ multiplex PCR, and TCRdb kept only the in-frame ones, dropping some. The table includes 45,000 to 60,000 clones, approximately 86% detected once. The CDR3 sequence is 14 residues long. J lost 4 bases, V lost 6 bases, and 5 bases had no gene match. Germline values: CDR1 MNHEY, CDR2 SVGAGI. Of note for this clone: The antigen remains undetermined.

The sequencing used CD4+ or CD8+ T cells sorted from blood, collected in a trial of the OX40 agonist ivuxolimab. This rearrangement joins TRBV6-5 to TRBJ1-3, with 8 bases that match TRBD1. The sequence was obtained from an adult with an advanced solid tumor such as melanoma, head and neck, liver or kidney cancer. CDR3 protein: CASRRTGFGNTIYF. The CDR3 nucleotides read TGTGCCAGCAGGAGGACAGGGTTCGGAAACACCATATATTTT.